The text below deals with one T cell receptor beta chain. The sample comes from a study of blood T cell repertoires in COVID-19. In the study overall: The origin of the acute and convalescent COVID-19 samples was the United States, Italy and Spain. PBMCs, B-cell-depleted T cells, or T cells provided the cDNA or gDNA that made up the material.

In the original workflow: Cell counts per sample came from amplifying reference gene primers. Using immunoSEQ multiplex PCR, the repertoire was profiled, and TCRdb retains in-frame clones only, with some absent. V and J calls and clone size are those listed in that table; D and trimming were worked out from the DNA. The repertoire holds some 150,000 clones, with about nine tenths as singletons. The receptor comes from a man aged 50 to 60 with active or convalescent COVID-19. Sequencing used peripheral blood.

The CDR3 protein is CASSLAAGVYNEQFF. The CDR3, as DNA: TGTGCCAGCAGCTTGGCTGCGGGAGTGTACAATGAGCAGTTCTTC. V and J are TRBV5-4 and TRBJ2-1; 7 nucleotides match TRBD2. This CDR3 spans 15 amino acids. J lost 4 bases, V lost 0 bases, and 4 bases had no gene match. Germline V gene sequence: CDR1 SGHNT, CDR2 YYREEE (reference sequence). Combining the CDR3 with reference TRBV5-4 and TRBJ2-1 gives the whole variable domain ETGVTQSPTHLIKTRGQQVTLRCSSQSGHNTVSWYQQALGQGPQFIFQYYREEENGRGNFPPRFSGLQFPNYSSELNVNALELDDSALYLCASSLAAGVYNEQFFGPGTRLTVL.